A selection of T cell receptor beta chains follows, all from one sample in a study of glioma-infiltrating T cells. MiXCR, applied by TCRdb to the multiplex PCR reads, yields one record per CDR3 protein. The table has some 190,000 distinct CDR3 sequences, about 31% seen once. The sequencing input was glioma tissue, nonneoplastic brain tissue, or PBMCs (not recorded which). The receptors were gathered from a human donor with low-grade glioma or glioblastoma, undergoing nonglioma brain surgery, or in good health (not recorded which). The CDR3 runs from the conserved cysteine through the conserved F or W. A D gene is named only where the DNA matches it firmly. Rows may omit the clone size; those that give it use once, few, many or a size class.

d_gene,j_gene,v_gene,abundance,len,CDR3nt,CDR3aa
NA,TRBJ2-2,TRBV6-2/TRBV6-3,many,16,TGTGCCAGCAGTCCCCCAGGGCGGAGAGACACCGGGGAGCTGTTTTTT,CASSPPGRRDTGELFF
TRBD2,TRBJ2-7,TRBV6-6,once,13,TGTGCCAGCAGTTACCTAGCGGGGTACGAGCAGTACTTC,CASSYLAGYEQYF
NA,TRBJ1-1,TRBV18,NA,13,TGTGCCAGCTTAATGACAGCGAACGCTGAAGCTTCCTTT,CASLMTANAEASF
NA,TRBJ2-1,TRBV7-6,few,15,TGTGCCAGCAGCTATCTGGGGGCGAACCACAATGAGCAGTTCTTC,CASSYLGANHNEQFF
TRBD2,TRBJ2-3,TRBV18,many,13,TGTGCCAGCTCACCAAGTAGAGCGGGAACGCAGTATTTT,CASSPSRAGTQYF
NA,TRBJ1-4,TRBV11-2,NA,13,TGTGCCAGCAGCTTAGGCCCTAAGGCAAAACTGTTTTTT,CASSLGPKAKLFF
TRBD2,TRBJ2-7,TRBV20-1,many,17,TGCAGTGCTAGAGACAGCGGTAGCGGGACTTACAGCTACGAGCAGTACTTC,CSARDSGSGTYSYEQYF
TRBD2,TRBJ2-5,TRBV20-1,NA,15,TGCAGTGCTAGGCCTAGCGGGAGGGACCAAGAGACCCAGTACTTC,CSARPSGRDQETQYF
NA,TRBJ1-6,TRBV12-3/TRBV12-4,few,15,TGTGCCAGCAGCCTAGATGGGGATTATAATTCACCCCTCCACTTT,CASSLDGDYNSPLHF
TRBD1,TRBJ1-5,TRBV10-3,NA,13,TGTGCCATCAGTCGGGACAGTAATCAGCCCCAGCATTTT,CAISRDSNQPQHF
NA,TRBJ2-1,TRBV2,NA,15,TGTGCCAGCAGGACCAGGGGGGGGACCGCTGGGGAGCAGTTCTTC,CASRTRGGTAGEQFF
NA,TRBJ1-1,TRBV6-1,many,14,TGTGCCAGCAGTTGGGAGGGTAGTGGGACTGAAGCTTTCTTT,CASSWEGSGTEAFF
NA,TRBJ2-1,TRBV5-4,many,12,TGTGCCAGCAGCTGGGCATACAATGAGCAGTTCTTC,CASSWAYNEQFF
NA,TRBJ2-1,TRBV6-2/TRBV6-3,many,15,TGTGCCAGCAGTTACGGGGCGGGGGCTTGGGATGAGCAGTTCTTC,CASSYGAGAWDEQFF
TRBD1,TRBJ2-1,TRBV4-1,NA,16,TGCGCTAGCAGCCAAGAGTGGGGGACAGAGAATTACGAGCAGTTCTTC,CASSQEWGTENYEQFF
NA,TRBJ2-2,TRBV20-1,many,14,TGCAGTGCTAGCAGGCGGGGGAACACCGGGGAGCTGTTTTTT,CSASRRGNTGELFF
TRBD1,TRBJ1-5,TRBV6-1,NA,14,TGTGCCAACCTAGACAGGGGAGGGAATAAGCCCCAGCATTTT,CANLDRGGNKPQHF
NA,TRBJ2-1,TRBV20-1,many,13,TGCAGTTCCAGCTCGAGCTCCTACAATGAGCAGTTCTTC,CSSSSSSYNEQFF
TRBD2,TRBJ2-1,TRBV27,NA,14,TGTGCCAGCAGCTCAGGTGGGGGGGTCAATGAGCAGTTCTTC,CASSSGGGVNEQFF
TRBD1,TRBJ1-1,TRBV4-1,many,16,TGCGCCAGCAGCCAAGGTCTCGGGGCAGGGGGGAGTGAAGCTTTCTTT,CASSQGLGAGGSEAFF